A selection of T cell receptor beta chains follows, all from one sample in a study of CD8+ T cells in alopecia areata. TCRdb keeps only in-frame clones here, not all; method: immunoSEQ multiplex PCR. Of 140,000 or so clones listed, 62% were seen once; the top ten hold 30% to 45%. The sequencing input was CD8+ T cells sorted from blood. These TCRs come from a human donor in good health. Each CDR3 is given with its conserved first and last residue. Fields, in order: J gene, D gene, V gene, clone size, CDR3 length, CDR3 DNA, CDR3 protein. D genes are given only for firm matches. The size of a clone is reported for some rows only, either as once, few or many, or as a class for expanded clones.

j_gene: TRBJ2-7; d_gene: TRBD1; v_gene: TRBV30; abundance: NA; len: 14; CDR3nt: TGTGCCTGGGGCCCGGGACAGGGCTCCTACGAGCAGTACTTC; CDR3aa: CAWGPGQGSYEQYF
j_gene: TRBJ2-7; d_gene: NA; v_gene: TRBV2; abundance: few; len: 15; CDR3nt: TGTGCCAGCAGTGACTACTCGGGCGTACCCTACGAGCAGTACTTC; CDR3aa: CASSDYSGVPYEQYF
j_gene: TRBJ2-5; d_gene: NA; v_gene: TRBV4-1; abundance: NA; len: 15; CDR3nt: TGCGCCAGCAGCCCACAACGGGTGGTTGGGGAGACCCAGTACTTC; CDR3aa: CASSPQRVVGETQYF
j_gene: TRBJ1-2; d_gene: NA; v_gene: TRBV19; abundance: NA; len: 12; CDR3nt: TGTGCCAGTACCGACCTACTCTATGGCTACACCTTC; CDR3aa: CASTDLLYGYTF
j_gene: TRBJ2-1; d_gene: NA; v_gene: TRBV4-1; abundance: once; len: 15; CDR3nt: TGCGCCAGCAGCCTCCCTCAGGAGACCTACAATGAGCAGTTCTTC; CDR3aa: CASSLPQETYNEQFF
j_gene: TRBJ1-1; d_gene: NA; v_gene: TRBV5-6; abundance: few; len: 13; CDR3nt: TGTGCCAGCAGCTTGACGGTGAACACTGAAGCTTTCTTT; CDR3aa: CASSLTVNTEAFF
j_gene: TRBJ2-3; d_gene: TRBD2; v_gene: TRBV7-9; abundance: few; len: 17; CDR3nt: TGTGCCAGCAGTTCGAATAACGGGAGGGCTAGCACAGATACGCAGTATTTT; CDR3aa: CASSSNNGRASTDTQYF
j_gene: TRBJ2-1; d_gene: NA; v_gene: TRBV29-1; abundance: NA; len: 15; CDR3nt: TGCAGCGTTGAGGGAGCAGAGAGGTCCTACAATGAGCAGTTCTTC; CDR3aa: CSVEGAERSYNEQFF
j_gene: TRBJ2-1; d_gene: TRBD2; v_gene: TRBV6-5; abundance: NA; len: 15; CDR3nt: TGTGCCAGCAGACCCGGGACTAGCGGGAGAAATGAGCAGTTCTTC; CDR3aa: CASRPGTSGRNEQFF
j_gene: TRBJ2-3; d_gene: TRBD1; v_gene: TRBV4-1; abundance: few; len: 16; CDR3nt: TGCGCCAGCAGCCACCGTTTTCAGGGGGTCACAGATACGCAGTATTTT; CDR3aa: CASSHRFQGVTDTQYF
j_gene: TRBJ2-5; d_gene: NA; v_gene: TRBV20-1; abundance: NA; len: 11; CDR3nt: TGCAGTGCTAGTGAGCCGGAGACCCAGTACTTC; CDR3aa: CSASEPETQYF
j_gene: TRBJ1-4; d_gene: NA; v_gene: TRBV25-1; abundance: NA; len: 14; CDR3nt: TGTGCCAGCAGCGAATTAGGAGGGGATGAAAAACTGTTTTTT; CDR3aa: CASSELGGDEKLFF